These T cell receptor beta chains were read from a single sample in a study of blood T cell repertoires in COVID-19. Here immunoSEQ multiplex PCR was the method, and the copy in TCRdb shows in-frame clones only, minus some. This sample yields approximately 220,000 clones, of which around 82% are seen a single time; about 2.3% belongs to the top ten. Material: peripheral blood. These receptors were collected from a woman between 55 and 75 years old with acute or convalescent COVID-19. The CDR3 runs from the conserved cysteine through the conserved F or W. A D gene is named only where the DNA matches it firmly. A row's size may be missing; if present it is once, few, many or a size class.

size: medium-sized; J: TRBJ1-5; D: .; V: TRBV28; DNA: TGTGCCAGCAGTCCCAGGGAGGGGGGCAATCAGCCCCAGCATTTT; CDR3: CASSPREGGNQPQHF
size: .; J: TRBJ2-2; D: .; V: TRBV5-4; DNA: TGTGCCAGCAGCCCAGGGTTGGTCGGGGAGCTGTTTTTT; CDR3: CASSPGLVGELFF
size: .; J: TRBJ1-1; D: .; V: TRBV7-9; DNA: TGTGCCAGCAGCTTAGGGCCCGCAGGGGCGCCGCTCACTGAAGCTTTCTTT; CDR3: CASSLGPAGAPLTEAFF
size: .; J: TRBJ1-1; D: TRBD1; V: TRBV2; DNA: TGTGCCAGCAGTCAACAGGGGGCATGGACTGAAGCTTTCTTT; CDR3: CASSQQGAWTEAFF
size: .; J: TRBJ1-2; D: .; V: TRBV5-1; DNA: TGCGCCAGCAGCTTGGCCTGGCAGGGCGATGGCTACACCTTC; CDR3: CASSLAWQGDGYTF
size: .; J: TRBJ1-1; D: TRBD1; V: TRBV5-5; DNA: TGTGCCAGCAGCTCCGGACAGGGGAGTGGTGAAGCTTTCTTT; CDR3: CASSSGQGSGEAFF
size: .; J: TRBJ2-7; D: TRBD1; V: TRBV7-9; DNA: TGTGCCAGCAGCTTGACAGGGGTGGTCGAGCAGTACTTC; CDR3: CASSLTGVVEQYF
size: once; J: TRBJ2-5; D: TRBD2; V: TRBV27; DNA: TGTGCCAGCAGTCAATCGGGGGGAGCTTGGGAGACCCAGTACTTC; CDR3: CASSQSGGAWETQYF
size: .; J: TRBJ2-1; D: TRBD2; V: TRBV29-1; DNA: TGCAGCGTTGTCGGGGCGGGGGGCCGGAATGAGCAGTTCTTC; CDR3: CSVVGAGGRNEQFF
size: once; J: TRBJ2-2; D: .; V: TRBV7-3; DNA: TGTGCCAGCAGCCCCCTACCGAGGACCGGGGAGCTGTTTTTT; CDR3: CASSPLPRTGELFF
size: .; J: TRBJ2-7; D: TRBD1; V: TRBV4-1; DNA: TGCGCCAGCAGTCAAAGGACAGGGAACTACGAGCAGTACTTC; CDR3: CASSQRTGNYEQYF
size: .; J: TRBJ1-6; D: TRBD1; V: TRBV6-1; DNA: TGTGCCAGCAGTGAAGCCCGGGACAGGGGAATCTCACCCCTCCACTTT; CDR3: CASSEARDRGISPLHF
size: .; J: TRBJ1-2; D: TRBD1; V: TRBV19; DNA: TGTGCCAGTAGTGGGGGACAGGGCAACTATGGCTACACCTTC; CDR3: CASSGGQGNYGYTF
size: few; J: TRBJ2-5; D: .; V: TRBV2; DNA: TGTGCCAGCAGTGGTCGGGGGGCGGTAATAGAGACCCAGTACTTC; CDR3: CASSGRGAVIETQYF